One and the same sample provided the 25 T cell receptor beta chains below, sequenced in a study of T cells in women clearing cervical HPV infection. TCRdb keeps only in-frame clones here, not all; method: immunoSEQ multiplex PCR. The specimen's table records about 34,000 clones. Sequencing was carried out using blood buffy coat. The receptors shown here come from a woman aged 18-70 years with a cervical HPV16 infection that either progressed to CIN3+ or cleared (not recorded which).

CDR3 bases read: TGCAGTGCTAGCGGGACTAGCGGGGCCTCGACAGATACG. Its protein is CSASGTSGASTDT. The entire CDR3 is CSASGTSGASTDTQYF. The chain recombines TRBV20-1 with TRBJ2-3; the match to TRBD2 covers 13 bases. The read ends 3 residues shy of where the CDR3 ends; the end is completed using the germline J gene. Germline-derived CDR1 and CDR2 are DFQATT and SNEGSKA (reference sequence). This CDR3 has 16 amino acids. After removal of 3 bases from V and 3 bases from J, the junction contained 6 bases not matched to a gene.

Comments on this clone: The CDR3 end lies 3 residues beyond the end of the read and is filled in from the germline J gene. V and J are TRBV6-2 or TRBV6-3 and TRBJ2-3, with 7 bases aligning to TRBD2. The J segment lost 1 base and the V segment lost 6 bases, leaving 10 bases of the junction unmatched. Germline lookup yields CDR1 MNHEY and CDR2 SVGEGT. This CDR3 contains 16 residues. The DNA read from the CDR3 is TGTGCCAGCAGCTTTACAGTGCTAGCGGGCACAGATACG. Protein sequence: CASSFTVLAGTDT. The CDR3 in its entirety is CASSFTVLAGTDTQYF.

Concerning this clone: The CDR3 goes on 3 residues after the read ends, and that part is filled in from the germline J gene. The chain employs TRBV19 and TRBJ2-5; TRBD2 might be the D (5 bases). Trimming took 1 base from V and 5 from J, leaving 14 bases between them. Looked up from germline, CDR1 is LNHDA and CDR2 is SQIVND (reference sequence). This CDR3 is 15 amino acids long. The DNA read from the CDR3 is TGTGCCAGTAGTATAGGAGGAGCGGATGGGGAGACC. Translation gives CASSIGGADGET. The complete CDR3 protein is CASSIGGADGETQYF.

CDR3 residues: CASSPRRGETQYF. Partial CDR3 DNA: TGTGCCAGCAGCCCCCGCAGGGGAGAGACG. The chain recombines TRBV5-5 with TRBJ2-3; TRBD1 is a possible D gene (6 bases). The CDR3 end falls 3 residues outside the read, so it is completed with the germline J gene. This CDR3 region has 13 residues. Germline V gives CDR1 SGHKS, CDR2 YYEKEE (reference sequence).

Turning to this clone: Read sequence stops 3 residues before the CDR3 end, and the germline J gene provides the missing end. This sample also contains other DNA sequences that code for the same CDR3. The chain carries TRBV29-1 and TRBJ2-7; D is perhaps TRBD1 (7 bases). V dropped 4 bases and J dropped 5 bases, with 12 bases sitting between them. The CDR3 runs 12 residues. CDR1 and CDR2 (germline): SQVTM, ANQGSEA. CDR3 in amino acids: CSVGGGGNEQYF. CDR3 DNA, as far as it was read: TGCAGCGTTGGTGGAGGGGGCAACGAG.

A word on this clone: The CDR3 end falls 3 residues outside the read, so it is completed with the germline J gene. The chain couples TRBV7-8 to TRBJ1-4; 9 bases map to TRBD1. Germline CDR1 and CDR2: SGHVS and FQNEAQ. The CDR3 is 16 amino acids. CDR3 sequence reads: CASSRLGGTGHLELFF. Partial CDR3 DNA: TGTGCCAGCAGCCGCTTGGGGGGGACAGGGCATCTCGAA.

A word on this clone: The read stops 3 residues short of the end of the CDR3; the missing end is completed from the germline J gene. The rearrangement joins TRBV9 to TRBJ2-7; 10 bases are shared with TRBD1. The CDR3 runs 15 residues. Germline values: CDR1 SGDLS, CDR2 YYNGEE. Trimming at V came to 0 bases and at J to 5 bases, leaving 5 bases not matched to a gene. The CDR3 protein is CASSVGDRGNNEQYF. CDR3 DNA (partial): TGTGCCAGCAGCGTAGGGGACAGGGGAAATAACGAG.

Comments on this clone: Read data end 3 residues before the CDR3 end; the end is taken from the germline J gene. V gene TRBV13 combines with J gene TRBJ1-4; 7 positions match TRBD1. This CDR3 is 14 amino acids long. The junction had 7 bases not matched to a gene; V was cut back by 6 bases and J by 6 bases. Germline CDR1 PRHDT, CDR2 FYEKMQ (reference sequence). The CDR3 bases that were read are TGTGCCAGCAGGACAGGGCGTATTCATGAAAAA. Protein product: CASRTGRIHEK. The full CDR3 protein reads CASRTGRIHEKLFF.

Notes on this clone: The read stops 3 residues short of the end of the CDR3; the missing end is completed from the germline J gene. The chain has TRBV19 and TRBJ2-4; D is possibly TRBD1 (5 bases). Looked up from germline, CDR1 is LNHDA and CDR2 is SQIVND (reference sequence). This CDR3 has 14 residues. The chain's CDR3 is CASSIPGKGYGQYF. The DNA read from the CDR3 is TGTGCCAGTAGTATACCAGGGAAGGGGTATGGT.

The CDR3 DNA, read in part, is TGTGCCAGTAGTATGGGGCCCACTGAA. Its protein is CASSMGPTE. The CDR3 as a whole reads CASSMGPTEAFF. The chain couples TRBV19 to TRBJ1-1; TRBD1 might be the D (5 bases). The read falls 3 residues short of the CDR3 end, and the missing part is taken from the germline J gene. This CDR3 comprises 12 residues. The V gene lost 3 bases and the J gene lost 4 bases, with 6 bases spanning the gap. Germline V gives CDR1 LNHDA, CDR2 SQIVND (reference sequence).

On this clone itself: The read ends 3 residues early relative to the CDR3; the germline J gene fills the gap. This chain joins TRBV7-2 and TRBJ2-5, with 8 bases that match TRBD2. CDR3 length: 13 residues. The ends lost 8 bases at V and 1 base at J; junction bases unmatched: 3. Germline lookup yields CDR1 SGHTA and CDR2 FQGNSA. The CDR3: CASARGGQETQYF. Partial CDR3 DNA: TGTGCCAGCGCCCGGGGGGGCCAAGAGACC.

Worth noting for this clone: The sequenced fragment ends 3 residues before the CDR3 boundary, so the rest is inferred from the germline J gene. This chain uses TRBV19 with TRBJ1-2, with D tentatively TRBD1 (5 bases). Germline V lookup: CDR1 LNHDA, CDR2 SQIVND (reference sequence). This CDR3 region has 14 residues. Trimming cost V 4 bases and J 4 bases, with 13 bases left between them. CDR3 in amino acids: CASSKTVLSYGYTF. Incomplete CDR3 DNA: TGTGCCAGTAGTAAGACAGTCCTGAGCTATGGC.

A word on this clone: With the read ending 3 residues before the CDR3 end, the germline J gene is used to fill in that end. The chain joins TRBV19 to TRBJ1-2; D is ambiguous. Trimming took off 0 bases at V and 1 base at J, with 3 bases between the two ends. Germline V CDR1 and CDR2: LNHDA, SQIVND (reference sequence). The CDR3 has 13 residues. The part of the CDR3 DNA that was read is TGTGCCAGTAGTATAGACCTTAACTATGGC. Its protein product is CASSIDLNYG. The entire CDR3 sequence reads CASSIDLNYGYTF.

In the case of this clone: The read ends 3 residues shy of where the CDR3 ends; the end is completed using the germline J gene. V is TRBV20-1 and J is TRBJ1-5; D not certain. CDR3 length: 13 amino acids. The germline V gene has CDR1 DFQATT and CDR2 SNEGSKA (reference sequence). Trimming pared 1 base from V and 2 bases from J, leaving 6 bases between. The CDR3 loop is CSARGAGNQPQHF. The CDR3 DNA, read in part, is TGCAGTGCTAGAGGTGCGGGCAATCAGCCC.

In regard to this clone: The read gets to within 3 residues of the CDR3 end, and the germline J gene fills in the rest. This sequence joins TRBV5-4 and TRBJ2-1; 11 bases align to TRBD2. The length of the CDR3 is 15 residues. V trimming: 4 bases; J trimming: 7 bases; junction bases outside the gene matches: 7. In germline, CDR1 is SGHNT, CDR2 YYREEE (reference sequence). The CDR3 here is CASSGGPSGGNEQFF. The sequenced CDR3 bases are TGTGCCAGCAGCGGGGGTCCTAGCGGGGGGAATGAG.

CDR3 protein: CATQGDRHHGYTF. The DNA read from the CDR3 is TGTGCCACCCAGGGGGACAGGCACCATGGC. The rearrangement joins TRBV2 to TRBJ1-2; 8 positions agree with TRBD1. The read gets to within 3 residues of the CDR3 end, and the germline J gene fills in the rest. This CDR3 is built from 13 residues. Germline V gene data show CDR1 as SNHLY and CDR2 as FYNNEI. V shed 10 bases, J shed 6 bases, and the junction held 10 bases outside the gene matches.

The chain's CDR3 is CASSLPQGKVDEQFF. The part of the CDR3 DNA that was read is TGCGCCAGCAGCTTGCCACAGGGGAAAGTCGATGAG. The chain couples TRBV5-1 to TRBJ2-1, with TRBD1 matching 7 bases. From the germline J gene comes the end of the CDR3, since the read stops 3 residues before it. This CDR3 has 15 residues. Germline V gene data show CDR1 as SGHRS and CDR2 as YFSETQ. The V and J ends lost 1 base and 8 bases, in that order; junction bases with no gene match: 9. The variable domain in full, with the rest retrieved from reference TRBV5-1 and TRBJ2-1, is KAGVTQTPRYLIKTRGQQVTLSCSPISGHRSVSWYQQTPGQGLQFLFEYFSETQRNKGNFPGRFSGRQFSNSRSEMNVSTLELGDSALYLCASSLPQGKVDEQFFGPGTRLTVL.

About this clone itself: The read halts 3 residues ahead of the CDR3 end, with the missing end drawn from the germline J gene. V usage is TRBV7-3 and J usage is TRBJ2-2; TRBD1 matches 7 bases. Germline values: CDR1 SGHTA, CDR2 FQGTGA. After removal of 6 bases from V and 1 base from J, the junction contained 5 bases not matched to a gene. The CDR3 totals 15 residues. The chain's CDR3 is CASSRQGLNTGELFF. The part of the CDR3 DNA that was read is TGTGCCAGCAGTCGACAGGGCCTGAACACCGGGGAG.

Regarding this clone: Read coverage stops 3 residues before the CDR3 terminus; the germline J gene supplies the remainder. The chain employs TRBV4-2 and TRBJ2-1, with 14 bases identical to TRBD2. J gave up 2 bases and V 4 bases, and 7 bases lay outside the gene matches. The CDR3 runs to 18 residues. Germline CDR1 reads LGHNA; CDR2 reads YNFKEQ. The CDR3 bases that were read are TGTGCCAGCAGCCTAGGACTAGCGGGGGGCTACGCCTACAATGAG. Its protein is CASSLGLAGGYAYNE. The complete CDR3 reads CASSLGLAGGYAYNEQFF.

Comment on this clone: From the germline J gene comes the end of the CDR3, since the read stops 3 residues before it. The V gene is TRBV2, the J gene TRBJ2-3; 7 nucleotides match TRBD1. Germline V gene data show CDR1 as SNHLY and CDR2 as FYNNEI. This CDR3 region has 15 residues. The junction had 8 bases not matched to a gene; V was cut back by 6 bases and J by 2 bases. CDR3 region: CASRSTGISTDTQYF. Partial CDR3 DNA: TGTGCCAGCAGGTCGACAGGGATTTCCACAGATACG. Full variable domain (remainder filled in from reference TRBV2 and TRBJ2-3): EPEVTQTPSHQVTQMGQEVILRCVPISNHLYFYWYRQILGQKVEFLVSFYNNEISEKSEIFDDQFSVERPDGSNFTLKIRSTKLEDSAMYFCASRSTGISTDTQYFGPGTRLTVL.

As for this clone: The read is 3 residues too short to cover the CDR3 end, so that end is filled in from the germline J gene. The chain combines TRBV11-2 with TRBJ2-7; 7 bases are shared with TRBD1. The CDR3 spans 15 residues. J gave up 3 bases and V 5 bases, and 10 bases lay outside the gene matches. CDR1 is SGHAT, CDR2 FQNNGV, per germline. The CDR3 DNA, read in part, is TGTGCCAGCAGCCGCAATCGGGACAGTAGCTACGAG. This sequence encodes CASSRNRDSSYE. The whole CDR3 reads CASSRNRDSSYEQYF.

In regard to this clone: One end of the junction is discordant with germline, which a read error may explain. The read terminates 3 residues before the CDR3 end, so the remaining end is supplied by the germline J gene. The V and J genes are TRBV19 and TRBJ1-4; D remains unclear. CDR3 size: 14 residues. Germline loops: CDR1 LNHDA, CDR2 SQIVND (reference sequence). CDR3 DNA (partial): TGTTCCAGTAGTACCGGGGATAGGTCCGAAAAA. This gives the protein CSSSTGDRSEK. From start to end, the CDR3 is CSSSTGDRSEKLFF.

As regards this clone: Read coverage stops 3 residues before the CDR3 terminus; the germline J gene supplies the remainder. The chain joins TRBV20-1 to TRBJ1-1; TRBD1 aligns across 9 bases. V gave up 5 bases and J gave up 4 bases; unmatched junction bases: 8. The CDR3 contains 14 residues. Germline V lookup: CDR1 DFQATT, CDR2 SNEGSKA (reference sequence). The CDR3 is CSASGTGTGTEAFF. CDR3 DNA, as far as it was read: TGCAGTGCTTCCGGGACAGGGACGGGCACTGAA.

CDR3 amino acids: CAWSSWGGGPGNTEAFF. Incomplete CDR3 DNA: TGTGCCTGGAGTAGTTGGGGGGGAGGTCCGGGGAACACTGAA. V is TRBV30 and J is TRBJ1-1; tentatively, D is TRBD1 (5 bases). Read coverage stops 3 residues before the CDR3 terminus; the germline J gene supplies the remainder. Trimming removed 2 bases from V and 1 base from J, with 20 bases in between. The CDR3 loop spans 17 amino acids. CDR1 is GTSNPN, CDR2 SVGIG, per germline (reference sequence).

As for this clone: The sequenced fragment ends 3 residues before the CDR3 boundary, so the rest is inferred from the germline J gene. This chain connects TRBV18 to TRBJ1-5, with 8 bases lining up with TRBD1. The ends lost 4 bases at V and 5 bases at J; junction bases unmatched: 4. This CDR3 is 14 amino acids long. Germline V lookup: CDR1 KGHSH, CDR2 LQKENI. Incomplete CDR3 DNA: TGTGCCAGCTCACTCTCAGGGGGCGATCAGCCC. As protein: CASSLSGGDQP. The complete CDR3 protein is CASSLSGGDQPQHF.